This T cell receptor beta chain stems from a study of cytomegalovirus exposure and HLA in healthy donors. Findings and limits, study-wide: In a later analysis, specific HLA alleles were associated with 15,000 to 20,000 TCR beta sequences at a 0.05 false discovery rate.

13 Jbeta primers and 60 Vbeta primers were used for the PCR. The method was immunoSEQ multiplex PCR; TCRdb's version includes in-frame clones alone and lacks a portion of them. In the table there are about 52,000 clones, approximately 70% of which are singletons. Germline CDR1 and CDR2: PRHDT and FYEKMQ (reference sequence). The CDR3 loop spans 19 amino acids. V was pared by 3 bases and J by 0 bases, with 16 bases of the junction left unmatched. Regarding this clone: The antigen is not known.

This sequence was found in a man younger than 30 in good health and CMV-seronegative. The chain links TRBV13 to TRBJ2-5, with 7 positions matching TRBD2. Sequencing input: PBMCs. CDR3 DNA sequence: TGTGCCAGCAGCTTCTTCTCCCGGGTTGATAGCGGGTACCAAGAGACCCAGTACTTC. This translates into CASSFFSRVDSGYQETQYF.